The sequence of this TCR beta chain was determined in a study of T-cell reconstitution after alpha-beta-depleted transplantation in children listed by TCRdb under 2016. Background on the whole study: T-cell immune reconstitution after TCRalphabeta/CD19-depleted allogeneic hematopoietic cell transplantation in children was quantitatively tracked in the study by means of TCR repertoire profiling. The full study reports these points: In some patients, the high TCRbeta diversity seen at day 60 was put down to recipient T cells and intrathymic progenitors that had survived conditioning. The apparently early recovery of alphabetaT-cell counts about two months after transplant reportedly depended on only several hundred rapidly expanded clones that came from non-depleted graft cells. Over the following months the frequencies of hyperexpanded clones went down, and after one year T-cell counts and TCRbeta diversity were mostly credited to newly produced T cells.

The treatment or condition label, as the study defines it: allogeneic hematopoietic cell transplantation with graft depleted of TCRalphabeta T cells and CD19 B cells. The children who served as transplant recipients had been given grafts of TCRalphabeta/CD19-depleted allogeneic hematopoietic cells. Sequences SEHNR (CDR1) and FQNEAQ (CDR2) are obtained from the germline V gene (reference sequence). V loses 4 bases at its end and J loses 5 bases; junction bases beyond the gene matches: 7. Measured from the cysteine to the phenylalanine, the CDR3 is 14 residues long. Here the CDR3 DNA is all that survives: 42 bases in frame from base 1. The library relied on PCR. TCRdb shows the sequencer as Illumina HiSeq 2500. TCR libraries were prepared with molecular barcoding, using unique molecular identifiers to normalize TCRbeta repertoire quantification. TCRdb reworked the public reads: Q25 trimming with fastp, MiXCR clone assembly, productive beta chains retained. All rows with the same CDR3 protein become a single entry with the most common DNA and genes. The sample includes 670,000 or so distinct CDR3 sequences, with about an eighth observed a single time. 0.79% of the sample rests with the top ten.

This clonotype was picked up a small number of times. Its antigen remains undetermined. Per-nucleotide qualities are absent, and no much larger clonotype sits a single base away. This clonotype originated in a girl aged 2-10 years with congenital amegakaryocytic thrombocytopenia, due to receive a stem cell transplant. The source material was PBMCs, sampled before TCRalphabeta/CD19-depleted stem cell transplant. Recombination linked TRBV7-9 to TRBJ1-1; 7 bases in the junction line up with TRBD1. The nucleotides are TGTGCCAGCAGCTGGGAACAGGGGTTTACTGAAGCTTTCTTT. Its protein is CASSWEQGFTEAFF.